A single count supports the clone carrying this T cell receptor beta chain. The table came from immunoSEQ multiplex PCR; TCRdb's copy has only in-frame clones and leaves some out. The sample shows about 87,000 clones, around 93% of them seen only once. The data originate from a study of T cell changes during pregnancy in multiple sclerosis. V was shortened by 7 bases and J by 6 bases, with 22 bases between the two germline ends. Per the germline V gene, CDR1 is SGHAT and CDR2 is FQDESV (reference sequence). The CDR3 runs 15 residues. The J gene is TRBJ2-7, the V gene TRBV11-1, with D tentatively TRBD2 (7 bases). The source is a female donor in good health, enrolled as a control in a pregnancy study. The sequences come from peripheral blood, collected in the third trimester of pregnancy. The CDR3 protein is CASIPRGARAGEQYF. For the CDR3, the DNA is TGTGCCAGCATCCCTCGGGGGGCGCGTGCCGGCGAGCAGTACTTC.